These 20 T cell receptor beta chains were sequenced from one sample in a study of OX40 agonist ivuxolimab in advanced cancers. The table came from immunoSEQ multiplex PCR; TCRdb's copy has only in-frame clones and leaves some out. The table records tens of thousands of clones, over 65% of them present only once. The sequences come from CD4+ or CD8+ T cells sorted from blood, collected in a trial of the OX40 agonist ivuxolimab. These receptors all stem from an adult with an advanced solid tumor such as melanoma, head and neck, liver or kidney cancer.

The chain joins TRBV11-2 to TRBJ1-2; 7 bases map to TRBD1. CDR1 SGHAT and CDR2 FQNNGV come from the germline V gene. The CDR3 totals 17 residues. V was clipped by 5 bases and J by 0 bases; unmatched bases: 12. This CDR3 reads CASSLFLQGPSNYGYTF. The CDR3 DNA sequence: TGTGCCAGCAGCCTTTTTCTACAGGGGCCCTCTAACTATGGCTACACCTTC.

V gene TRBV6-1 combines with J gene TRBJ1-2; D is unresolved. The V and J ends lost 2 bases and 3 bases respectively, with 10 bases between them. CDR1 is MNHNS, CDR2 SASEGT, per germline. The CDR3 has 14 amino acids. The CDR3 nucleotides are TGTGCCAGCAGTGAAATCAGCACCTACTATGGCTACACCTTC. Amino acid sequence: CASSEISTYYGYTF.

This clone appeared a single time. DNA for the CDR3: TGTGCCAGCAGCCCGACTAGCGGGAGGGCTCAGGAGCAGTACTTC. It is translated as CASSPTSGRAQEQYF. The V and J genes are TRBV7-9 and TRBJ2-7; TRBD2 matches at 14 bases. After removal of 5 bases from V and 7 bases from J, the junction contained 7 bases not matched to a gene. The germline V gene encodes CDR1 SEHNR and CDR2 FQNEAQ (reference sequence). The CDR3 contains 15 residues.

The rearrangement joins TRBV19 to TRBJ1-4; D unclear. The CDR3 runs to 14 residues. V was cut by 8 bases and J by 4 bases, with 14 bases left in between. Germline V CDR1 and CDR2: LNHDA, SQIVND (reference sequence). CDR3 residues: CASVGTESNEKLFF. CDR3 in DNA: TGTGCCAGTGTCGGTACAGAAAGTAATGAAAAACTGTTTTTT.

The CDR3: CASSYSSGSSYNEQFF. CDR3 nucleotides: TGTGCCAGCAGCTATTCTAGCGGGAGCTCCTACAATGAGCAGTTCTTC. The V and J genes are TRBV7-6 and TRBJ2-1; TRBD2 agrees at 10 bases. The length of the CDR3 is 16 residues. Trimming removed 4 bases from V and 0 bases from J; junction bases left unmatched: 3. CDR1 and CDR2 (germline): SGHVS, FNYEAQ.

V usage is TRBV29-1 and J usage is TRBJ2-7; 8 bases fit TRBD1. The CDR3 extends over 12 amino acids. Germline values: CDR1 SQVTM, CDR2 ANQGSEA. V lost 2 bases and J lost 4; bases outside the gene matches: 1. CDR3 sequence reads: CSVEQGAYEQYF. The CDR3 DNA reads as TGCAGCGTTGAACAGGGGGCGTACGAGCAGTACTTC.

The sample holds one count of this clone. The CDR3 here is CASSLTTSGDYGYTF. CDR3 coding DNA: TGTGCCAGCAGTTTAACGACCTCGGGGGACTATGGCTACACCTTC. The gene calls are TRBV28 and TRBJ1-2; a possible D gene is TRBD1 (5 bases). Trimming took 2 bases from V and 3 from J, leaving 13 bases between them. The CDR3 extends over 15 amino acids. Per germline, CDR1 MDHEN and CDR2 SYDVKM.

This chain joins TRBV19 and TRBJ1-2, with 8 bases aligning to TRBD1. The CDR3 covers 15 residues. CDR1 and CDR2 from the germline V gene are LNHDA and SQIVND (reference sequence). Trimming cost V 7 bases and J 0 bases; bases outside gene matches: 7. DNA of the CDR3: TGTGCCAGTACCCCTTGGACAGGGACTAACTATGGCTACACCTTC. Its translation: CASTPWTGTNYGYTF.

For the CDR3, the DNA is TGTGCCAGCAGTTTAGGGGGACAGGGGACTGAAGCTTTCTTT. It specifies CASSLGGQGTEAFF. The V call is TRBV28, the J call TRBJ1-1; 10 nucleotides line up with TRBD1. The trim removed 2 bases at V and 5 bases at J, leaving 2 bases unmatched. The CDR3 has 14 residues. Germline CDR1 is MDHEN and CDR2 is SYDVKM.

The CDR3 region has the DNA TGTGCCAGCAGTACCGACAGGGGGATAACCGGGGAGCTGTTTTTT. This translates into CASSTDRGITGELFF. The V call is TRBV2, the J call TRBJ2-2, with 9 positions matching TRBD1. The CDR3 is 15 amino acids. V dropped 5 bases and J dropped 5; count of bases not matched to a gene: 6. The germline V gene has CDR1 SNHLY and CDR2 FYNNEI.

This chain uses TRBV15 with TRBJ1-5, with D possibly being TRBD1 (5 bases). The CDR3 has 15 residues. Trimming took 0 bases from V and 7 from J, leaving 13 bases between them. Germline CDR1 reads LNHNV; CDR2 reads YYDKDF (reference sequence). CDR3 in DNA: TGTGCCACCAGCAGAGATCGGCAGGGCGGCCAGCCCCAGCATTTT. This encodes CATSRDRQGGQPQHF.

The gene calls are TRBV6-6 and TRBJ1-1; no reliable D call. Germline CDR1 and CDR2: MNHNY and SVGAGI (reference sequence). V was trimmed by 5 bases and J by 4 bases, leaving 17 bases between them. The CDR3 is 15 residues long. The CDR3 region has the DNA TGTGCCAGCAGTCAACTCGGAGGAGGTAGCACTGAAGCTTTCTTT. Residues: CASSQLGGGSTEAFF.

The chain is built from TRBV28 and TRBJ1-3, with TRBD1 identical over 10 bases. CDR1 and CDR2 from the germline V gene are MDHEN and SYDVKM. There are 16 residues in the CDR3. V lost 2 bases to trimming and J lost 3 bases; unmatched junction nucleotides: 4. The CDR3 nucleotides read TGTGCCAGCAGTTTAACGGGACAGGGGAGTGGAAACACCATATATTTT. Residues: CASSLTGQGSGNTIYF.

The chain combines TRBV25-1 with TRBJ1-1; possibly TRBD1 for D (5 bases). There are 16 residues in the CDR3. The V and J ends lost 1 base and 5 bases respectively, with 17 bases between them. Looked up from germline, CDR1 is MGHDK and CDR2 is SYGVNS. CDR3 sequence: CASSEWEDTKGTEAFF. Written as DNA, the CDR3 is TGTGCCAGCAGTGAATGGGAGGACACCAAAGGGACTGAAGCTTTCTTT.

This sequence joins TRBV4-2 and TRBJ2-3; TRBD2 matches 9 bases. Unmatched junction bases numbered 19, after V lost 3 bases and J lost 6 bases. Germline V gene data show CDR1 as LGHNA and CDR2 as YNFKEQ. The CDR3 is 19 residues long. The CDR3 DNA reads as TGTGCCAGCAGCCACGACCTCGTTGTTGATAGCGGGAGTGATGATACGCAGTATTTT. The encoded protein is CASSHDLVVDSGSDDTQYF.

Here the CDR3 DNA reads TGTGCCAGCAGTCCGACTAGCGGGAGTTGGTTTGAGCAGTTCTTC. Its protein product is CASSPTSGSWFEQFF. The chain employs TRBV7-9 and TRBJ2-1; 12 bases are a match to TRBD2. Germline values: CDR1 SEHNR, CDR2 FQNEAQ (reference sequence). With V trimmed by 6 bases and J by 9 bases, 9 bases remained unmatched. The CDR3 consists of 15 residues.

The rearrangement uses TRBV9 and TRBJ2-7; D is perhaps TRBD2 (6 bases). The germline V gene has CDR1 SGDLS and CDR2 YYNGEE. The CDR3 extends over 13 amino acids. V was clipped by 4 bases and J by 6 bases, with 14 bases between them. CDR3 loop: CASSLGLGSEQYF. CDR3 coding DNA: TGTGCCAGCAGCTTAGGCCTCGGGAGCGAGCAGTACTTC.

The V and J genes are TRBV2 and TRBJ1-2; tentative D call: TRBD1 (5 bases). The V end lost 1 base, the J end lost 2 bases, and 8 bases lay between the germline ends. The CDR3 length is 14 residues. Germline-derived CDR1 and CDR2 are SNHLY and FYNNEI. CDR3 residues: CASSEGGPNYGYTF. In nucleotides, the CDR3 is TGTGCCAGCAGTGAAGGGGGCCCCAACTATGGCTACACCTTC.

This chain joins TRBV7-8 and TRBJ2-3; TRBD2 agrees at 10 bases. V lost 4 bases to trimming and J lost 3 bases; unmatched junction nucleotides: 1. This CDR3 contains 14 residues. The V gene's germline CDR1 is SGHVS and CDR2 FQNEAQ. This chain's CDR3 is CASSYSGRTDTQYF. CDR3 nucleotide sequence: TGTGCCAGCAGCTATAGCGGGAGGACAGATACGCAGTATTTT.

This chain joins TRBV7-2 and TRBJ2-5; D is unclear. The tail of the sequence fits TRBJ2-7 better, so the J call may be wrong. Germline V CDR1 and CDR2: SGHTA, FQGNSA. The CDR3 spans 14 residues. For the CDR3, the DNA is TGTGCCAGCAGCTTAGTGCTAAAAACCTACGAGCAGTACTTC. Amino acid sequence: CASSLVLKTYEQYF.